The 27 T cell receptor beta chains listed next were all sequenced from one sample in a study of regulatory T cells in long-lasting Graves disease. As to time point: persistent/refractory GD, antithyroid drugs over 5 years with positive TRAb. Researchers made the TCR library from RNA that was extracted from PBMCs. Researchers made TCR beta libraries by using iRepertoire HTBI primers and running Arm-PCR on CDR3 regions. TCRdb called the multiplex PCR reads again in MiXCR, with one record for every CDR3 protein. Here the sample spans approximately 440,000 distinct CDR3 sequences, around a quarter being singletons. Sequenced material: peripheral blood mononuclear cells (PBMCs), taken when the disease was refractory, from a patient treated with antithyroid drugs. Every receptor here comes from a female donor with Graves disease.

Notes on this clonotype: It is likely a read error, because the conserved phenylalanine at the end of the CDR3 is missing. V and J are TRBV27 and TRBJ2-7; TRBD1 agrees at 8 bases. The V gene end was trimmed by 11 bases and the J gene end by 2 bases; junction bases not matched to a gene: 11. The CDR3 is 14 residues long. The V gene's germline CDR1 is MNHEY and CDR2 SMNVEV (reference sequence). CDR3 loop: CAVSQTGEPYEQYL. The CDR3 nucleotides read TGTGCCGTCTCGCAGACAGGGGAACCCTACGAGCAGTACCTC.

The rearrangement links TRBV13 to TRBJ1-6; 7 nucleotides agree with TRBD1. V lost 1 base and J lost 7; bases outside the gene matches: 4. The CDR3 length is 15 residues. Germline CDR1 is PRHDT and CDR2 is FYEKMQ (reference sequence). CDR3 amino acids: CASSLATGANSPLHF. CDR3 DNA sequence: TGTGCCAGCAGCTTAGCCACAGGGGCCAATTCACCCCTCCACTTT.

Here the CDR3 DNA reads TGTGCCAGCAGCCAAGATTTGACTAAAAGAGACGAGCAGTACTTC. This gives the protein CASSQDLTKRDEQYF. V and J are TRBV3-1 and TRBJ2-7, with D tentatively TRBD2 (5 bases). The CDR3 has 15 residues. Germline CDR1 LGHDT, CDR2 YNNKEL (reference sequence). V lost 0 bases and J lost 5, with 14 bases in between.

V is TRBV2 and J is TRBJ1-5; D remains unclear. CDR1 and CDR2 (germline): SNHLY, FYNNEI. V was trimmed by 4 bases and J by 3 bases, leaving 13 bases between them. The CDR3 has 15 amino acids. DNA for the CDR3: TGTGCCAGCAGTGTCGACACTGGGTACAATCAGCCCCAGCATTTT. Translation gives CASSVDTGYNQPQHF.

This sequence joins TRBV6-1 and TRBJ1-2; TRBD1 matches 12 bases. CDR3 length: 14 amino acids. V dropped 5 bases and J dropped 8; count of bases not matched to a gene: 6. Germline CDR1 MNHNS, CDR2 SASEGT. CDR3 nucleotides: TGTGCCAGCAGTCAGGGACAGGGGGCGGGAGGCTACACCTTC. Its protein product is CASSQGQGAGGYTF.

This CDR3 is CASSLRAMPAQPQHF. The CDR3 DNA reads TGTGCCAGCAGTTTAAGGGCCATGCCGGCTCAGCCCCAGCATTTT. The genes are TRBV27 and TRBJ1-5; D remains ambiguous. CDR1 and CDR2 from the germline V gene are MNHEY and SMNVEV (reference sequence). This CDR3 contains 15 residues. The germline V and J ends were trimmed by 2 bases and 6 bases, with 14 bases remaining between them.

This sequence joins TRBV4-3 and TRBJ2-7; the D gene is possibly TRBD1 (6 bases). The CDR3 covers 15 residues. Germline values: CDR1 LGHNA, CDR2 YSLEER. The V end was cut by 1 base, the J end by 6 bases, with 16 bases between. CDR3 amino acids: CASSQVTNRESEQYF. CDR3 DNA: TGCGCCAGCAGCCAAGTAACTAACAGGGAGAGCGAGCAGTACTTC.

This clonotype was counted between two and nine times. CDR3 DNA sequence: TGTGCCAGCCGCGGGAGGCGGGGGGTAGAGGAGACCCAGTACTTC. Translated, it gives CASRGRRGVEETQYF. The V and J genes are TRBV28 and TRBJ2-5; 8 bases are shared with TRBD2. The V segment lost 8 bases and the J segment 5 bases; nucleotides outside the gene matches: 13. CDR1 MDHEN and CDR2 SYDVKM come from the germline V gene. The CDR3 is 15 amino acids.

This clonotype was counted ten times or more. The chain links TRBV2 to TRBJ1-4, with 7 bases lining up with TRBD1. The CDR3 runs 13 residues. V lost 7 bases and J lost 5; bases outside the gene matches: 4. Germline lookup yields CDR1 SNHLY and CDR2 FYNNEI. The CDR3 region has the DNA TGTGCCAGCACGGGCAGGGGGAATGAAAAACTGTTTTTT. Translated, it gives CASTGRGNEKLFF.

The chain is built from TRBV20-1 and TRBJ2-7; maybe TRBD2 (7 bases). V shed 4 bases and J shed 4 bases, with 8 bases lying between them. Germline CDR1 and CDR2: DFQATT and SNEGSKA (reference sequence). CDR3 length equals 11 residues. The CDR3 DNA is TGCAGTGCTAAGGGGGGGTACGAGCAGTACTTC. Residues: CSAKGGYEQYF.

V usage is TRBV19 and J usage is TRBJ2-1; tentative D call: TRBD2 (6 bases). Trimming shortened V by 3 bases and J by 3 bases, and 12 bases separated the two germline ends. This CDR3 is built from 15 residues. Germline-derived CDR1 and CDR2 are LNHDA and SQIVND (reference sequence). The DNA for the CDR3 is TGTGCCAGTAGTATTGGAGGGAGTGGCTACAATGAGCAGTTCTTC. This codes for CASSIGGSGYNEQFF. Filled out from reference TRBV19 and TRBJ2-1, the complete variable domain reads DGGITQSPKYLFRKEGQNVTLSCEQNLNHDAMYWYRQDPGQGLRLIYYSQIVNDFQKGDIAEGYSVSREKKESFPLTVTSAQKNPTAFYLCASSIGGSGYNEQFFGPGTRLTVL.

V is TRBV28 and J is TRBJ2-5; a possible D gene is TRBD2 (6 bases). The germline gives CDR1 MDHEN, CDR2 SYDVKM. V lost 6 bases to trimming and J lost 5 bases, with 19 bases between them. CDR3 length: 15 residues. Here the CDR3 reads CASSPRPGGPETQYF. CDR3 DNA sequence: TGTGCCAGCAGCCCCCGGCCAGGAGGGCCGGAGACCCAGTACTTC.

This clonotype has more than one count but fewer than ten. The gene calls are TRBV5-6 and TRBJ2-2; tentatively, D is TRBD2 (7 bases). Deletions cut 2 bases from V and 4 bases from J, with 15 bases between. The CDR3 extends over 16 amino acids. Per the germline V gene, CDR1 is SGHDT and CDR2 is YYEEEE. The DNA of the CDR3 is TGTGCCAGCAGCTTACCTTCGGGGGGCCGCACCGGGGAGCTGTTTTTT. This encodes CASSLPSGGRTGELFF. The full variable domain, in which reference TRBV5-6 and TRBJ2-2 provide the parts outside the CDR3, is DAGVTQSPTHLIKTRGQQVTLRCSPKSGHDTVSWYQQALGQGPQFIFQYYEEEERQRGNFPDRFSGHQFPNYSSELNVNALLLGDSALYLCASSLPSGGRTGELFFGEGSRLTVL.

This clonotype was seen at least ten times. The chain carries TRBV20-1 and TRBJ1-1; no firm D call. The V gene's germline CDR1 is DFQATT and CDR2 SNEGSKA (reference sequence). This CDR3 has 16 residues. Trimming removed 0 bases at V and 0 bases at J, with 14 bases between. The DNA for the CDR3 is TGCAGTGCTAGAGACTCGATTTGGGCAATGAACACTGAAGCTTTCTTT. It is translated as CSARDSIWAMNTEAFF.

The chain recombines TRBV5-1 with TRBJ2-2; 9 positions agree with TRBD2. CDR1 and CDR2 from the germline V gene are SGHRS and YFSETQ. The trim removed 1 base at V and 3 bases at J, leaving 7 bases unmatched. CDR3 length equals 17 residues. The CDR3 DNA is TGCGCCAGCAGCTTGTTCCTAGCGGGATCCGACACCGGGGAGCTGTTTTTT. Protein sequence: CASSLFLAGSDTGELFF.

This clonotype was picked up many times. CDR3 residues: CASRRNRGQWETQYF. DNA of the CDR3: TGTGCCAGCAGGCGGAACAGGGGGCAGTGGGAGACCCAGTACTTC. J is TRBJ2-5 and V is TRBV12-3 or TRBV12-4; 9 bases align to TRBD1. The CDR3 contains 15 residues. The junction had 10 bases not matched to a gene; V was cut back by 6 bases and J by 5 bases.

This clonotype appeared a few times. The V and J genes are TRBV27 and TRBJ2-5; 10 bases agree with TRBD2. Per the germline V gene, CDR1 is MNHEY and CDR2 is SMNVEV (reference sequence). Trimming cost V 4 bases and J 5 bases; bases outside gene matches: 10. The CDR3 length is 16 residues. The CDR3 nucleotides are TGTGCCAGCAGTTGGAGCGGGAGGGCCTCTTGGGAGACCCAGTACTTC. Translating it yields CASSWSGRASWETQYF.

This clonotype was seen only a few times. The chain couples TRBV10-3 to TRBJ1-4; possibly TRBD1 for D (5 bases). With 2 bases removed from V and 8 bases from J, the gap between germline ends came to 18 bases. CDR3 size: 16 residues. Germline V CDR1 and CDR2: ENHRY, SYGVKD. CDR3 bases: TGTGCCATCAGTGAGACGACCGGGACGGATGTAGAAAAACTGTTTTTT. Translation: CAISETTGTDVEKLFF.

There are a few counts of this clonotype. The rearrangement links TRBV6-5 to TRBJ2-5; D is unresolved. CDR1 and CDR2 (germline): MNHEY, SVGAGI. This CDR3 spans 13 amino acids. Trimming shortened V by 2 bases and J by 1 base, and 5 bases separated the two germline ends. The CDR3 here is CASSYEFQETQYF. The CDR3 bases are TGTGCCAGCAGTTACGAGTTCCAAGAGACCCAGTACTTC.

This clonotype showed up many times. This rearrangement joins TRBV24-1 to TRBJ1-2, with 9 positions matching TRBD1. Looked up from germline, CDR1 is KGHDR and CDR2 is SFDVKD. The V segment lost 4 bases and the J segment 8 bases; nucleotides outside the gene matches: 4. This CDR3 has 13 residues. CDR3: CATSEGQGGGYTF. The CDR3 region has the DNA TGTGCCACCAGTGAGGGACAGGGCGGCGGCTACACCTTC.

CDR3 nucleotides: TGTGCCACCGGACCTGGGCTCGGCGGGGAGCTGTTTTTT. Translated: CATGPGLGGELFF. The rearrangement links TRBV24-1 to TRBJ2-2; D is unclear. This CDR3 is built from 13 residues. Germline V gene sequence: CDR1 KGHDR, CDR2 SFDVKD. The V gene lost 9 bases and the J gene lost 7 bases, with 14 bases spanning the gap.

This chain joins TRBV7-2 and TRBJ2-2; 13 bases are a match to TRBD2. Per the germline V gene, CDR1 is SGHTA and CDR2 is FQGNSA. The CDR3 extends over 19 amino acids. The junction had 11 bases not matched to a gene; V was cut back by 7 bases and J by 0 bases. The CDR3 reads CASKRRTSGRLANTGELFF. DNA for the CDR3: TGTGCCAGCAAGCGCCGGACTAGCGGGAGACTTGCGAACACCGGGGAGCTGTTTTTT.

This clonotype appeared many times. The rearrangement uses TRBV28 and TRBJ2-7; possibly TRBD1 for D (7 bases). From germline, CDR1 is MDHEN and CDR2 SYDVKM. Between the trimmed V and J ends, which lost 7 bases and 3 bases, there was a span of 13 bases. The CDR3 sequence is 13 residues long. CDR3 coding DNA: TGTGCCAGCAACGGGGGACAGATCTACGAGCAGTACTTC. As protein: CASNGGQIYEQYF.

Comment on this clonotype: An end of the junction does not agree with germline; a read error may underlie this. The chain joins TRBV9 to TRBJ2-3; maybe TRBD1 (6 bases). The CDR3 is 15 residues long. The germline V gene encodes CDR1 SGDLS and CDR2 YYNGEE. CDR3 DNA: TGTGCCAGCAGCGTAGGACAGGCTGGCACAGATACTCAGTATTTT. This sequence encodes CASSVGQAGTDTQYF.

The table lists this clonotype with many counts. This sequence joins TRBV28 and TRBJ1-1; D is undetermined. Germline V gene data show CDR1 as MDHEN and CDR2 as SYDVKM. This CDR3 is built from 11 residues. The V and J ends lost 2 bases and 6 bases respectively, with 4 bases between them. CDR3 nucleotides: TGTGCCAGCAGTTTAAGGGCTGAAGCTTTCTTT. Its translation: CASSLRAEAFF.

This clonotype was counted a few times. V gene TRBV24-1 combines with J gene TRBJ1-2, with D perhaps TRBD1 (5 bases). Deletions cut 9 bases from V and 4 bases from J, with 14 bases between. The CDR3 contains 13 residues. CDR1 is KGHDR and CDR2 is SFDVKD in the germline V gene. The CDR3 DNA is TGTGCCACCGGGGGAGGTCCCAGCTATGGCTACACCTTC. This encodes CATGGGPSYGYTF.

This clonotype has only a few counts. The chain uses TRBV7-2 and TRBJ2-7; 9 nucleotides align to TRBD1. Germline V gene sequence: CDR1 SGHTA, CDR2 FQGNSA. J gave up 3 bases and V 5 bases, and 8 bases lay outside the gene matches. CDR3 size: 15 residues. The CDR3 sequence: CASSAGQGRGYEQYF. The CDR3 bases are TGTGCCAGCAGCGCGGGACAGGGTCGTGGCTACGAGCAGTACTTC. Using reference TRBV7-2 and TRBJ2-7 for the parts outside the CDR3, the full variable domain is GAGVSQSPSNKVTEKGKDVELRCDPISGHTALYWYRQSLGQGLEFLIYFQGNSAPDKSGLPSDRFSAERTGGSVSTLTIQRTQQEDSAVYLCASSAGQGRGYEQYFGPGTRLTVT.